This T cell receptor (beta chain) was sequenced during a study of blood T cell repertoires in COVID-19. Across the whole study: Whether acute or convalescent, the COVID-19 samples came from the United States, Italy and Spain. Sources were T cells, B-cell-depleted T cells, or PBMCs; the material itself was cDNA or gDNA.

The authors' processing: How many nucleated cells were present was estimated from reference gene primer amplification. The assay was immunoSEQ multiplex PCR, and TCRdb's table has in-frame clones only and misses some. V and J calls and clone size are as listed in that table; D and trimming were resolved from the DNA. The table records 150,000 to 200,000 clones, roughly 77% of them present only once. CDR1 is LNHNV and CDR2 is YYDKDF in the germline V gene (reference sequence). The CDR3 extends over 15 amino acids. Trimming cost V 1 base and J 1 base, with 8 bases left between them. The material sequenced was peripheral blood. The receptor's source is a human donor in a cohort sampled during active COVID-19. The chain links TRBV15 to TRBJ1-5; D remains ambiguous. CDR3 sequence reads: CATSRARQSNQPQHF. CDR3 sequence (DNA): TGTGCCACCAGCAGAGCCAGGCAAAGCAATCAGCCCCAGCATTTT.